The rows below give T cell receptor beta chains drawn from one sample of a study of shared clonotypes between healthy human individuals. Profiled with immunoSEQ multiplex PCR; TCRdb holds only in-frame clones, not every one. The data show 2,500,000 or so clones, with 85% to 95% seen just once and over 0.12% held by the top ten. The sample taken for sequencing was naive CD4+ T cells sorted from blood. These receptors all come from a man younger than 35 in good health. Both conserved end residues are part of each CDR3. A D gene is named only where the DNA matches it firmly. Some rows have no size entry. The others give once, few or many, or a class for an expanded clone.

v_gene	abundance	d_gene	j_gene	CDR3aa	CDR3nt
TRBV6-1	NA	TRBD1	TRBJ1-2	CASSSTPGGMYGYTF	TGTGCCAGCAGCTCAACTCCAGGGGGCATGTATGGCTACACCTTC
TRBV5-6	once	TRBD1	TRBJ1-3	CASSETGTGNTIYF	TGTGCCAGCAGCGAGACAGGGACTGGAAACACCATATATTTT
TRBV7-9	NA	NA	TRBJ1-2	CASSLAYPEDGYTF	TGTGCCAGCAGCTTAGCCTACCCAGAGGATGGCTACACCTTC
TRBV10-2	NA	NA	TRBJ1-5	CASSENGGNNQPQHF	TGCGCCAGCAGTGAGAACGGAGGGAACAATCAGCCCCAGCATTTT
TRBV2	NA	NA	TRBJ2-3	CASTAGQPTDTQYF	TGTGCCAGCACTGCGGGACAGCCCACAGATACGCAGTATTTT
TRBV6-5	NA	NA	TRBJ2-6	CASRGSGANVLTF	TGTGCCAGCCGGGGCTCTGGGGCCAACGTCCTGACTTTC
TRBV5-4	NA	TRBD1	TRBJ1-2	CASTTGTGFSNYGYTF	TGTGCCAGCACCACCGGGACAGGGTTCTCTAACTATGGCTACACCTTC
TRBV7-2	NA	TRBD1	TRBJ1-6	CASSPQTGYNSPLHF	TGTGCCAGCAGCCCCCAGACAGGGTACAATTCACCCCTCCACTTT
TRBV2	NA	NA	TRBJ1-2	CASSERWEGGYTF	TGTGCCAGCAGTGAGAGGTGGGAAGGTGGCTACACCTTC
TRBV9	NA	NA	TRBJ2-3	CASSVAGAADTQYF	TGTGCCAGCAGCGTGGCAGGAGCGGCAGATACGCAGTATTTT
TRBV2	NA	TRBD2	TRBJ2-3	CASSEAAGVGTDTQYF	TGTGCCAGCAGTGAAGCGGCGGGGGTCGGCACAGATACGCAGTATTTT
TRBV5-1	NA	NA	TRBJ1-4	CASSLTDPTNEKLFF	TGCGCCAGCAGCTTAACAGATCCAACTAATGAAAAACTGTTTTTT
TRBV7-2	NA	NA	TRBJ1-3	CASSPWTRLGNTIYF	TGTGCCAGCAGCCCATGGACAAGACTGGGAAACACCATATATTTT
TRBV7-9	NA	NA	TRBJ1-1	CASTFGQFLNTEAFF	TGTGCCAGCACCTTCGGACAGTTTCTCAACACTGAAGCTTTCTTT
TRBV27	NA	TRBD2	TRBJ2-7	CASSLAGAYPREQYF	TGTGCCAGCAGCTTAGCGGGGGCCTACCCGCGCGAGCAGTACTTC
TRBV10-3	NA	NA	TRBJ2-5	CAISESGVQETQYF	TGTGCCATCAGTGAGTCGGGAGTCCAAGAGACCCAGTACTTC
TRBV6-5	NA	NA	TRBJ2-3	CASSWSGLSTDTQYF	TGTGCCAGCAGTTGGTCGGGGCTAAGCACAGATACGCAGTATTTT
TRBV19	NA	NA	TRBJ1-5	CASRDTGTYSNQPQHF	TGTGCCAGTAGAGATACCGGGACATATAGCAATCAGCCCCAGCATTTT